This TCR beta chain was retrieved from a study of cytomegalovirus exposure and HLA in healthy donors. The CDR3 runs 14 residues. With V trimmed by 5 bases and J by 8 bases, 9 bases remained unmatched. CDR1 is MNHNY, CDR2 SVGAGI, per germline (reference sequence). There are a few counts of this clone. Primers: 60 Vbeta forward and 13 Jbeta reverse. The table came from immunoSEQ multiplex PCR; TCRdb's copy has only in-frame clones and leaves some out. The sample has some 130,000 clones, about 68% seen once; the top ten hold around 1.6%. The receptor's source is a human donor in good health. Sequences were obtained from PBMCs. V usage is TRBV6-6 and J usage is TRBJ2-1, with 7 bases matching TRBD1. CDR3 nucleotide sequence: TGTGCCAGCAGTGACAGACAGGGCGGCCATGAGCAGTTCTTC. This translates into CASSDRQGGHEQFF.